The 29 T cell receptor beta chains given below trace back to one sample, sequenced in a study of identifying expanded T cells in peripheral blood. Using immunoSEQ multiplex PCR, the repertoire was profiled, and TCRdb retains in-frame clones only, with some absent. The sample yields 120,000 or so clones, approximately 80% seen once. Sequencing used blood. These TCRs come from a person aged 18 to 75 in good health.

The rearrangement uses TRBV18 and TRBJ1-5; tentative D call: TRBD1 (5 bases). This CDR3 comprises 15 residues. The germline CDR1 and CDR2 sequences are KGHSH and LQKENI. Trimming left V 4 bases short and J 2 bases short, with 12 bases between. The CDR3, as DNA: TGTGCCAGCTCACGCAGGGCCGGTGGCAATCAGCCCCAGCATTTT. It yields the protein CASSRRAGGNQPQHF.

This chain joins TRBV25-1 and TRBJ2-1; maybe TRBD2 (7 bases). This CDR3 has 13 amino acids. The germline CDR1 and CDR2 sequences are MGHDK and SYGVNS. For the CDR3, the DNA is TGTGCTTCAAAGTGGGGGGGGCTCAATGAGCAGTTCTTC. This gives the protein CASKWGGLNEQFF. The full variable domain, rest sourced from reference TRBV25-1 and TRBJ2-1, is EADIYQTPRYLVIGTGKKITLECSQTMGHDKMYWYQQDPGMELHLIHYSYGVNSTEKGDLSSESTVSRIRTEHFPLTLESARPSHTSQYLCASKWGGLNEQFFGPGTRLTVL.

V usage is TRBV5-4 and J usage is TRBJ1-2; D might be TRBD1 (6 bases). The CDR3 is 15 amino acids. V dropped 0 bases and J dropped 6 bases, with 15 bases sitting between them. CDR1 and CDR2 (germline): SGHNT, YYREEE (reference sequence). CDR3 residues: CASSLGGTTRDGYTF. CDR3 nucleotides: TGTGCCAGCAGCTTGGGGGGGACAACTAGGGATGGCTACACCTTC.

This clone is a singleton in its sample. This chain joins TRBV9 and TRBJ2-7; 9 nucleotides match TRBD2. Germline CDR1 SGDLS, CDR2 YYNGEE. This CDR3 comprises 14 residues. V shed 4 bases and J 3 bases; nucleotides not matched to a gene: 5. The CDR3 sequence: CASSTLAGDYEQYF. Here the CDR3 DNA reads TGTGCCAGCAGCACCTTAGCGGGGGACTACGAGCAGTACTTC.

This chain joins TRBV30 and TRBJ1-1, with TRBD1 matching over 7 bases. V was clipped by 3 bases and J by 1 base; unmatched bases: 8. The length of the CDR3 is 15 residues. Germline assignment: CDR1 GTSNPN and CDR2 SVGIG (reference sequence). The CDR3 sequence is CAWSIRDSRNTEAFF. The CDR3 nucleotides read TGTGCCTGGAGCATTAGGGACAGTCGGAACACTGAAGCTTTCTTT.

The J gene is TRBJ2-5, the V gene TRBV11-2; the D gene is possibly TRBD2 (7 bases). The germline V and J ends were trimmed by 0 bases and 9 bases, with 14 bases remaining between them. From germline, CDR1 is SGHAT and CDR2 FQNNGV. CDR3 length: 14 residues. The CDR3 DNA reads TGTGCCAGCAGCTTAGATACAGGCGGGGGCCCCCAGTACTTC. Encoded protein: CASSLDTGGGPQYF.

The chain uses TRBV27 and TRBJ1-2; D remains unclear. The V gene's germline CDR1 is MNHEY and CDR2 SMNVEV (reference sequence). The V gene lost 3 bases and the J gene lost 0 bases, with 5 bases spanning the gap. This CDR3 comprises 13 residues. CDR3 bases: TGTGCCAGCAGTTTTAATACTAACTATGGCTACACCTTC. This gives the protein CASSFNTNYGYTF.

The rearrangement joins TRBV7-2 to TRBJ2-5; D is unresolved. V shed 5 bases and J shed 4 bases, with 17 bases lying between them. The CDR3 is made up of 15 amino acids. The germline CDR1 and CDR2 sequences are SGHTA and FQGNSA. DNA for the CDR3: TGTGCCAGCAGCCCCCCGGGCACTGTGGGAGAGACCCAGTACTTC. It translates to CASSPPGTVGETQYF.

The chain is built from TRBV18 and TRBJ2-6; 7 bases agree with TRBD1. After removal of 3 bases from V and 1 base from J, the junction contained 3 bases not matched to a gene. This CDR3 region has 16 residues. Germline V gives CDR1 KGHSH, CDR2 LQKENI. The CDR3 loop reads CASSPDRSSGANVLTF. In DNA form, the CDR3 reads TGTGCCAGCTCACCGGACAGGTCGTCTGGGGCCAACGTCCTGACTTTC. Drawing the rest from reference TRBV18 and TRBJ2-6, the complete variable domain is NAGVMQNPRHLVRRRGQEARLRCSPMKGHSHVYWYRQLPEEGLKFMVYLQKENIIDESGMPKERFSAEFPKEGPSILRIQQVVRGDSAAYFCASSPDRSSGANVLTFGAGSRLTVL.

This chain uses TRBV18 with TRBJ2-7, with 9 bases lining up with TRBD1. Germline lookup yields CDR1 KGHSH and CDR2 LQKENI. The CDR3 length is 14 residues. V shed 2 bases and J 6 bases; nucleotides not matched to a gene: 5. The CDR3 bases are TGTGCCAGCTCACCAACACCGGGACAGGGCGAGCAGTACTTC. Amino acid sequence: CASSPTPGQGEQYF.

The rearrangement links TRBV11-3 to TRBJ2-7; the D gene is possibly TRBD2 (6 bases). Germline V gives CDR1 SGHNT, CDR2 YENEEA. The CDR3 is 13 residues long. Trimming took off 4 bases at V and 6 bases at J, with 13 bases between the two ends. The CDR3 sequence is CASSSLPGVEQYF. In DNA, the CDR3 is TGTGCCAGCAGCTCCCTCCCGGGGGTCGAGCAGTACTTC. The full variable domain, in which reference TRBV11-3 and TRBJ2-7 provide the parts outside the CDR3, is EAGVVQSPRYKIIEKKQPVAFWCNPISGHNTLYWYLQNLGQGPELLIRYENEEAVDDSQLPKDRFSAERLKGVDSTLKIQPAELGDSAVYLCASSSLPGVEQYFGPGTRLTVT.

The V and J genes are TRBV7-9 and TRBJ1-2; TRBD1 is a possible D gene (5 bases). CDR1 is SEHNR, CDR2 FQNEAQ, per germline (reference sequence). This CDR3 contains 15 residues. The V and J ends lost 6 bases and 7 bases respectively, with 21 bases between them. The CDR3 region is CASRPSRDLSAGYTF. CDR3 in DNA: TGTGCCAGCAGGCCTTCTCGGGACTTATCGGCTGGCTACACCTTC.

The gene calls are TRBV19 and TRBJ1-6, with D uncertain. The CDR3 runs to 14 residues. Between the trimmed V and J ends, which lost 2 bases and 3 bases, there was a span of 5 bases. CDR1 LNHDA and CDR2 SQIVND come from the germline V gene (reference sequence). CDR3 DNA: TGTGCCAGTAGTATAACGGGCTATAATTCACCCCTCCACTTT. This sequence encodes CASSITGYNSPLHF.

This clone was seen once. This chain joins TRBV29-1 and TRBJ1-1, with 8 nucleotides matching TRBD1. From germline, CDR1 is SQVTM and CDR2 ANQGSEA. This CDR3 spans 19 amino acids. V dropped 4 bases and J dropped 1; count of bases not matched to a gene: 20. DNA for the CDR3: TGCAGCGTTGGCAGGGGGCTCTCAGGGTGGGACCTCTCGAACACTGAAGCTTTCTTT. Its protein is CSVGRGLSGWDLSNTEAFF.

V and J are TRBV5-6 and TRBJ2-3; D may be TRBD1 or TRBD2 (5 bases each). The V and J ends lost 2 bases and 4 bases respectively, with 14 bases between them. Germline V gene lookup returns CDR1 SGHDT and CDR2 YYEEEE. This CDR3 has 15 residues. The CDR3 here is CASSFQGVGADTQYF. CDR3 DNA sequence: TGTGCCAGCAGCTTCCAGGGTGTCGGGGCAGATACGCAGTATTTT. The full variable domain, with the rest looked up from reference TRBV5-6 and TRBJ2-3, is DAGVTQSPTHLIKTRGQQVTLRCSPKSGHDTVSWYQQALGQGPQFIFQYYEEEERQRGNFPDRFSGHQFPNYSSELNVNALLLGDSALYLCASSFQGVGADTQYFGPGTRLTVL.

The chain links TRBV2 to TRBJ1-1; D remains unclear. CDR1 is SNHLY and CDR2 is FYNNEI in the germline V gene. V lost 3 bases and J 3 bases, leaving 17 bases between the germline ends. This CDR3 comprises 16 residues. CDR3 sequence: CASSDGLSRVYTEAFF. In DNA form, the CDR3 reads TGTGCCAGCAGTGATGGGTTGAGTCGGGTGTACACTGAAGCTTTCTTT.

J is TRBJ1-6 and V is TRBV2; no firm D call. V lost 8 bases and J 7 bases, leaving 12 bases between the germline ends. The CDR3 loop spans 13 amino acids. The V gene's germline CDR1 is SNHLY and CDR2 FYNNEI. The CDR3 nucleotides are TGTGCCAGCGGAGAGGGCCCCAATTCACCCCTCCACTTT. As protein: CASGEGPNSPLHF.

This sequence joins TRBV6-5 and TRBJ2-3, with D perhaps TRBD1 (6 bases). Per germline, CDR1 MNHEY and CDR2 SVGAGI. The CDR3 totals 15 residues. The V and J ends lost 2 bases and 2 bases respectively, with 11 bases between them. Written as DNA, the CDR3 is TGTGCCAGCAGTTACGGGACAACGGCCACAGATACGCAGTATTTT. Amino acid sequence: CASSYGTTATDTQYF.

The chain uses TRBV7-6 and TRBJ2-7, with D tentatively TRBD2 (5 bases). The CDR3 sequence is 12 residues long. CDR1 and CDR2 (germline): SGHVS, FNYEAQ. Trimming removed 3 bases at V and 6 bases at J, with 9 bases between. The CDR3 nucleotides are TGTGCCAGCAGCTTCCAACGGGGCGAGCAGTACTTC. Translated, it gives CASSFQRGEQYF.

The rearrangement joins TRBV6-6 to TRBJ1-2; 7 bases are a match to TRBD1. CDR3 length: 15 residues. With 0 bases clipped from V and 3 bases from J, the junction kept 4 bases outside the gene matches. CDR1 MNHNY and CDR2 SVGAGI come from the germline V gene (reference sequence). Here the CDR3 DNA reads TGTGCCAGCAGTTACTCTGGGCAGGGGGACTATGGCTACACCTTC. This gives the protein CASSYSGQGDYGYTF.

The rearrangement uses TRBV18 and TRBJ2-5; D not certain. V gave up 5 bases and J gave up 0 bases, with 4 bases separating them. CDR1 is KGHSH and CDR2 is LQKENI in the germline V gene. This CDR3 contains 12 residues. The DNA of the CDR3 is TGTGCCAGCTCATCGTACCAAGAGACCCAGTACTTC. Amino acid sequence: CASSSYQETQYF.

The chain employs TRBV19 and TRBJ1-2, with no clear D. Per the germline V gene, CDR1 is LNHDA and CDR2 is SQIVND (reference sequence). Trimming removed 0 bases at V and 3 bases at J, with 5 bases between. The CDR3 length is 13 residues. The CDR3 coding sequence is TGTGCCAGTAGTATAGATCGGTACTATGGCTACACCTTC. Translated: CASSIDRYYGYTF.

This chain uses TRBV2 with TRBJ1-3; tentatively, D is TRBD1 (5 bases). The length of the CDR3 is 13 residues. Trimming pared 8 bases from V and 6 bases from J, leaving 14 bases between. The germline V gene encodes CDR1 SNHLY and CDR2 FYNNEI. CDR3 region: CASHRIGVNTIYF. CDR3 coding DNA: TGTGCCAGCCACCGAATAGGGGTAAACACCATATATTTT.

The sample holds one count of this clone. The rearrangement joins TRBV5-6 to TRBJ2-3; TRBD2 aligns across 11 bases. The CDR3 spans 16 residues. The trim removed 1 base at V and 2 bases at J, leaving 3 bases unmatched. The germline gives CDR1 SGHDT, CDR2 YYEEEE. The CDR3 bases are TGTGCCAGCAGCTTGACTAGCGGGGGCCTCACAGATACGCAGTATTTT. Protein sequence: CASSLTSGGLTDTQYF.

Many counts were recorded for this clone. This rearrangement joins TRBV7-8 to TRBJ1-2, with TRBD1 as a possible D gene (6 bases). V was trimmed by 1 base and J by 0 bases, leaving 15 bases between them. The V gene's germline CDR1 is SGHVS and CDR2 FQNEAQ. This CDR3 contains 17 residues. The CDR3 DNA reads as TGTGCCAGCAGCTTAGGGGTCAGGGGACGTTCTAACTATGGCTACACCTTC. It encodes CASSLGVRGRSNYGYTF.

In regard to this clone: The junction differs from germline at one of its ends, possibly a read error. The chain recombines TRBV5-1 with TRBJ1-2; D is uncertain. CDR3 size: 16 residues. Germline CDR1 SGHRS, CDR2 YFSETQ. The CDR3: CASSSGPRETRQRNLF. The CDR3, as DNA: TGCGCCAGCAGCTCAGGACCTAGGGAAACCCGACAAAGGAACCTCTTC.

The chain recombines TRBV5-1 with TRBJ1-4; 7 bases fit TRBD1. Germline CDR1 is SGHRS and CDR2 is YFSETQ. The CDR3 sequence is 16 residues long. Trimming at V came to 4 bases and at J to 7 bases, leaving 13 bases not matched to a gene. In DNA, the CDR3 is TGCGCCAGCAGCCGCCAGGGGGGGCATTCGGGTGAAAAACTGTTTTTT. This codes for CASSRQGGHSGEKLFF.

The V and J genes are TRBV9 and TRBJ1-1, with D possibly matching TRBD1 (5 bases). V lost 4 bases and J lost 4, with 11 bases in between. Germline V gene data show CDR1 as SGDLS and CDR2 as YYNGEE. This CDR3 has 13 residues. The CDR3 bases are TGTGCCAGCAGCCGGGGGACGTTCACTGAAGCTTTCTTT. Protein sequence: CASSRGTFTEAFF.

The V gene is TRBV5-1, the J gene TRBJ2-7; 7 positions agree with TRBD1. The CDR3 is made up of 12 amino acids. The V gene's germline CDR1 is SGHRS and CDR2 YFSETQ. The V segment lost 2 bases and the J segment 5 bases; nucleotides outside the gene matches: 1. The CDR3: CASSFRGHEQYF. The CDR3 DNA follows: TGCGCCAGCAGCTTTAGGGGGCACGAGCAGTACTTC.